Listed below are T cell receptor beta chains from one sample, sequenced in a study of control samples from healthy donors and cancer patients. Clones were sequenced by immunoSEQ multiplex PCR, and TCRdb holds only the in-frame ones, with some missing. The sample comprises around 140,000 clones, about 90% of which are singletons, and approximately 6.8% rests with the top ten. Input material: blood. The receptors shown here come from a man between 18 and 35 years old in good health. The CDR3 runs from the conserved cysteine through the conserved F or W. The D gene is left open where the match is weak. Clone size is not always given. Where it is, it says once, few, many or a class for expanded clones.

CDR3 DNA,CDR3 protein,D gene,J gene,clone size,V gene
TGTGCCAGCAGCTTAGGACTAGCCTACGAGCAGTACTTC,CASSLGLAYEQYF,NA,TRBJ2-7,NA,TRBV7-9
TGTGCCAGCAGTAAAGGACCGATATCCGGACAGATAGACGAAAAACTGTTTTTT,CASSKGPISGQIDEKLFF,NA,TRBJ1-4,NA,TRBV6-2/TRBV6-3
TGTGCCTGGCATAGGCCCCCTCAAGAGACCCAGTACTTC,CAWHRPPQETQYF,NA,TRBJ2-5,NA,TRBV30
TGTGCCAGCAGCCAAGATACACAACGATATGGCTACACCTTC,CASSQDTQRYGYTF,NA,TRBJ1-2,NA,TRBV3-1/TRBV3-2
TGTGCCAGCAGCTTATTCAACACCGGGGAGCTGTTTTTT,CASSLFNTGELFF,NA,TRBJ2-2,NA,TRBV7-8
TGCGCCAGCAGCTTGGACAAGGGGGCGGAAGAGACCCAGTACTTC,CASSLDKGAEETQYF,TRBD1,TRBJ2-5,once,TRBV5-1
TGTGCCAGCAGCCAAGAAAGTGCGGACGCAGCTAACTATGGCTACACCTTC,CASSQESADAANYGYTF,NA,TRBJ1-2,NA,TRBV4-2
TGTGCCAGCAGTCGCCCAGGGAAACAGCCCCAGCATTTT,CASSRPGKQPQHF,NA,TRBJ1-5,NA,TRBV27
TGCAGTGCCCCGGTAGGGGAAAAACTGTTTTTT,CSAPVGEKLFF,NA,TRBJ1-4,few,TRBV20-1
TGTGCCTTTCGTTCAGGTTTTGTCGACAATGAGCAGTTCTTC,CAFRSGFVDNEQFF,NA,TRBJ2-1,NA,TRBV30
TGTGCCAGCAGCGGACCCCCGGGGGGGCCGCAGTATTTT,CASSGPPGGPQYF,TRBD2,TRBJ2-3,once,TRBV9
TGTGCCAGCAGCTACAGGACAGGGAACACTGAAGCTTTCTTT,CASSYRTGNTEAFF,TRBD1,TRBJ1-1,NA,TRBV5-5
TGTGCCAGCAGTCCACTGGGTTTTGAGCCCCAGCATTTT,CASSPLGFEPQHF,NA,TRBJ1-5,NA,TRBV12-3/TRBV12-4
TGTGCCAGCAGCGTAGGACAGGGGGCGTATGAAAAACTGTTTTTT,CASSVGQGAYEKLFF,TRBD1,TRBJ1-4,NA,TRBV7-2
TGTGCCAGCAGCCAAGACGGGAATGAAAAACTGTTTTTT,CASSQDGNEKLFF,NA,TRBJ1-4,NA,TRBV3-1/TRBV3-2
TGCGCCAGCAGCCCAACAGGGGATAACGAGCAGTACTTC,CASSPTGDNEQYF,TRBD1,TRBJ2-7,NA,TRBV5-1
TGTGCCAGCAGCTTGCCATTCGGTCGAGCTTTCTTT,CASSLPFGRAFF,NA,TRBJ1-1,NA,TRBV7-9
TGTGCCAGCAGCTATGTAGGGGGGGGCTACACCTTC,CASSYVGGGYTF,NA,TRBJ1-2,once,TRBV5-6
TGTGCCAGCAGCCAAGGACAGGGAGATACAGAGACCCAGTACTTC,CASSQGQGDTETQYF,TRBD1,TRBJ2-5,NA,TRBV11-3
TGTGCCAGCAGATCTAGACTAGTCCGGACCGGGGAGCTGTTTTTT,CASRSRLVRTGELFF,NA,TRBJ2-2,NA,TRBV7-2
TGTGCCAGCAGCTTGGGACTCGGCTACGAGCAGTACTTC,CASSLGLGYEQYF,NA,TRBJ2-7,NA,TRBV5-5
TGTGCCAGCAGCCCCGCCGCAGGGGGCGGTTTTATCACTGAAGCTTTCTTT,CASSPAAGGGFITEAFF,TRBD1,TRBJ1-1,NA,TRBV7-6
TGTGCCAGCAGTTCCTCGGGAGGGACAGGGCTTCCTAACTATGGCTACACCTTC,CASSSSGGTGLPNYGYTF,TRBD1,TRBJ1-2,NA,TRBV28
TGCGCCAGCAGCCCGGACAGGGCCTCCTACGAGCAGTACTTC,CASSPDRASYEQYF,TRBD1,TRBJ2-7,NA,TRBV5-1
TGTGCCAGCAAACCGACGGTCGGGGGCCCTGGCTACACCTTC,CASKPTVGGPGYTF,NA,TRBJ1-2,NA,TRBV2
TGTGCCAGCAGCTTCGGGACAGGGAACGAGCAGTACTTC,CASSFGTGNEQYF,TRBD1,TRBJ2-7,NA,TRBV9
TGTGCCAGCAGTTTTTTGACAGGGCCCGCACTCGAATATGGCTACACCTTC,CASSFLTGPALEYGYTF,TRBD1,TRBJ1-2,NA,TRBV28
TGTGCCAGCAGCTTACAGGTCAACACTGAAGCTTTCTTT,CASSLQVNTEAFF,NA,TRBJ1-1,once,TRBV7-3
TGTGCCAGTAGTGTCTTCCCGATTAATCAGCCCCAGCATTTT,CASSVFPINQPQHF,NA,TRBJ1-5,NA,TRBV19
TGTGCCAGCAGCTTAAATGGGAACACTGAAGCTTTCTTT,CASSLNGNTEAFF,NA,TRBJ1-1,NA,TRBV11-2
TGTGCCAGCAATAAGGAGGGACAGGGGGAATACGAGCAGTACTTC,CASNKEGQGEYEQYF,TRBD1,TRBJ2-7,once,TRBV9
TGTGCCAGTGCGGTAGGAGGGACGGGATCCTACGAGCAGTACTTC,CASAVGGTGSYEQYF,NA,TRBJ2-7,NA,TRBV11-2
TGTGCCAGTAATCTTCAGGGGTCGACTGGCTACACCTTC,CASNLQGSTGYTF,NA,TRBJ1-2,NA,TRBV19
TGTGCCTGGGGAGGTTCTGGAAACACCATATATTTT,CAWGGSGNTIYF,NA,TRBJ1-3,NA,TRBV30
TGTGCCAGTTTAACAGCGATCAATCAGCCCCAGCATTTT,CASLTAINQPQHF,NA,TRBJ1-5,NA,TRBV19
TGTGCCACCAGTGATTCGTATCGCACAGATACGCAGTATTTT,CATSDSYRTDTQYF,NA,TRBJ2-3,NA,TRBV24-1
TGTGCCTGGAGCTCGCCGGTGATCACCGGGACCTTC,CAWSSPVITGTF,NA,TRBJ1-2,NA,TRBV30
TGTGCCAGCTCATCTCTAGCGGGGCCGAGCTCTGGGGCCAACGTCCTGACTTTC,CASSSLAGPSSGANVLTF,TRBD2,TRBJ2-6,NA,TRBV18
TGTGCCAGCTCACCACGCGGGCAGGGGGACTATGGCTACACCTTC,CASSPRGQGDYGYTF,TRBD1,TRBJ1-2,NA,TRBV18
TGTGCCAGCAGCTCAAGGGCCCGACAGGGATTGACACCCCTCCACTTT,CASSSRARQGLTPLHF,TRBD1,TRBJ1-6,NA,TRBV7-8
TGTGCCAGCAGTTACCCCGCGGGGACCGGGGAGCTGTTTTTT,CASSYPAGTGELFF,NA,TRBJ2-2,NA,TRBV27
TGTGCCAGCTCACCACAGTTCGGGGGGGCCGGCACAGATACGCAGTATTTT,CASSPQFGGAGTDTQYF,TRBD2,TRBJ2-3,NA,TRBV18
TGTGCCAGCAGTTTGGCCGGGACAGTTTTAGCCGAAGCTTTCTTT,CASSLAGTVLAEAFF,TRBD1,TRBJ1-1,NA,TRBV27
TGTGCCAGCAGCAATGGGGATTTCTACACCGGGGAGCTGTTTTTT,CASSNGDFYTGELFF,NA,TRBJ2-2,NA,TRBV28
TGTGCCAGCAGCCCCCAGGGGCCTGGAAACACCATATATTTT,CASSPQGPGNTIYF,NA,TRBJ1-3,NA,TRBV3-1/TRBV3-2
TGTGCCACCAGCATGAGACAGTCCAATCAGCCCCAGCATTTT,CATSMRQSNQPQHF,NA,TRBJ1-5,NA,TRBV15
TGTGCCAGCAGCCAAAAGGAGGGGGCCCCGGGGACTGAAGCTTTCTTT,CASSQKEGAPGTEAFF,TRBD1,TRBJ1-1,NA,TRBV7-9
TGTGCCAGCAGTAATGCCGGGACCGATTTTGCCTACGAGCAGTACTTC,CASSNAGTDFAYEQYF,NA,TRBJ2-7,NA,TRBV27
TGTGCCAGCAGCCAAGGTACCGGGACAGAATACCGTAGCAATCAGCCCCAGCATTTT,CASSQGTGTEYRSNQPQHF,TRBD1,TRBJ1-5,NA,TRBV3-1/TRBV3-2
TGTGCCAGCAGTTACTCGATAACGGCCACCGGGGAGCTGTTTTTT,CASSYSITATGELFF,NA,TRBJ2-2,NA,TRBV6-5
TGTGCCAGCAGCTTAGGTCAGTTTGAAGCTTTCTTT,CASSLGQFEAFF,NA,TRBJ1-1,NA,TRBV7-9
TGCGCCAGCAGCCAAGTGGGAGGGCAAGAGACCCAGTACTTC,CASSQVGGQETQYF,TRBD2,TRBJ2-5,NA,TRBV4-1
TGCGCCAGCGGCCCCTCTGGACAGAGTAATGAAAAACTGTTTTTT,CASGPSGQSNEKLFF,NA,TRBJ1-4,NA,TRBV5-1